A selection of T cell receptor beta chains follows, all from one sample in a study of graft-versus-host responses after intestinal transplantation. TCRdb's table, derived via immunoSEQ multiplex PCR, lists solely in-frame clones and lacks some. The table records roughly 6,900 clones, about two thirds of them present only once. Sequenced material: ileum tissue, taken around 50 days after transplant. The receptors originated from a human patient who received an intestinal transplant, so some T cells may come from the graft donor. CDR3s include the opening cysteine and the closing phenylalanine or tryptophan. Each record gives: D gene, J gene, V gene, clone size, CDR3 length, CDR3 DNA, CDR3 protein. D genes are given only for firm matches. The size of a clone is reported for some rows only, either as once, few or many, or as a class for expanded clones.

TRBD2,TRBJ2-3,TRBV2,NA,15,TGTGCCAGCAGTCCGCTAGCGGGGGGGCCAGGTACGCAGTATTTT,CASSPLAGGPGTQYF
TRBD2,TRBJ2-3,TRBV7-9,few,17,TGTGCCAGCAGGAGCGAGGCTAGCGGGGGGCCCACAGATACGCAGTATTTT,CASRSEASGGPTDTQYF
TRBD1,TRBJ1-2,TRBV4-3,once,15,TGCGCCAGCCGACAGGGAGACTTCTCTAACTATGGCTACACCTTC,CASRQGDFSNYGYTF
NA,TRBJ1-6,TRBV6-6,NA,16,TGTGCCAGCACCCATACAGGGAGCTCCTATAATTCACCCCTCCACTTT,CASTHTGSSYNSPLHF
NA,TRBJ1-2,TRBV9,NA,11,TGTGCCAGCCGGCACGGGGATGGCTACACCTTC,CASRHGDGYTF
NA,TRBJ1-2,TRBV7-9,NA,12,TGTGCCAGCAGCTTATCCTACGATGGCTACACCTTC,CASSLSYDGYTF
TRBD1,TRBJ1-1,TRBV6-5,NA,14,TGTGCCAGCAGTAATGCAGGGGGTAGGACTGAAGCTTTCTTT,CASSNAGGRTEAFF
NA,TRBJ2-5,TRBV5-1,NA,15,TGCGCCAGCAGCTTGTCAGCGGCGAACCAAGAGACCCAGTACTTC,CASSLSAANQETQYF
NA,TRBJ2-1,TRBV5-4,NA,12,TGTGCCAGCAGCCGTCCGGGATATGAGCAGTTCTTC,CASSRPGYEQFF
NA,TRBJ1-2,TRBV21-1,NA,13,TGTGCCAGCAGCACTAATCAAATCTATGGCTACACCTTC,CASSTNQIYGYTF
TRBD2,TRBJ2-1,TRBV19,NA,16,TGTGCCAGTAGTATAGATACGGCGGGGGCCTACAATGAGCAGTTCTTC,CASSIDTAGAYNEQFF
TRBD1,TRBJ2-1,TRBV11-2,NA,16,TGTGCCAGCAGCCTCAAACCGGGACAGATAAACAATGAGCAGTTCTTC,CASSLKPGQINNEQFF
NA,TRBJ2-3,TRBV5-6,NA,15,TGTGCCAGCAGCTTGGCTAGACAGAACACAGATACGCAGTATTTT,CASSLARQNTDTQYF
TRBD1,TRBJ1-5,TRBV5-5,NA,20,TGTGCCAGCAGCTTGGCAGGGACAGGGGGCTTCTTGGGTAGCAATCAGCCCCAGCATTTT,CASSLAGTGGFLGSNQPQHF
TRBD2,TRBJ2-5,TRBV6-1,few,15,TGTGCCAGCAGGCCCGGACTAGCGGGGCTCGAGACCCAGTACTTC,CASRPGLAGLETQYF
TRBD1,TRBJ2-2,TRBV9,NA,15,TGTGCCAGCAGCGTAGGGCAGGGGGCCACCGGGGAGCTGTTTTTT,CASSVGQGATGELFF
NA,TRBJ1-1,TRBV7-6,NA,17,TGTGCCAGCAACTCCATGGGCGGGCGGGGCCTGAACACTGAAGCTTTCTTT,CASNSMGGRGLNTEAFF
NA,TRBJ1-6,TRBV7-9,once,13,TGTGCCAGCAGCTTAGCCGGTAATTCACCCCTCCACTTT,CASSLAGNSPLHF
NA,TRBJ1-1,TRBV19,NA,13,TGTGCCAGTAGTATAGTTCAGGGGTCTGAAGCTTTCTTT,CASSIVQGSEAFF
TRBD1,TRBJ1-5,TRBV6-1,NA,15,TGTGCCAGCAGTGAAGGCGGACAGGGGTATCAGCCCCAGCATTTT,CASSEGGQGYQPQHF
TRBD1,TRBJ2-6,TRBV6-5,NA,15,TGTGCCGCATGCCACAGGGGTGCAGGGGCCAACGTCCTGACTTTC,CAACHRGAGANVLTF
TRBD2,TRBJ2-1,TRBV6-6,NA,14,TGTGCCAGCAGTTCTGGGACTAGCGGGGGAACATTGTTCTTC,CASSSGTSGGTLFF
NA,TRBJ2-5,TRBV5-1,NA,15,TGCGCCAGCAGCCCTGCCCGGTGGACTGAAGAGACCCAGTACTTC,CASSPARWTEETQYF
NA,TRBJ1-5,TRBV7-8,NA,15,TGTGCCAGCAGCTTAGGAGGGAATAGCAATCAGCCCCAGCATTTT,CASSLGGNSNQPQHF
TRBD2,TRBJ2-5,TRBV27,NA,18,TGTGCCAGCAGTCAGACTAGCGGGGGGTTGTCATACGGGGAGACCCAGTACTTC,CASSQTSGGLSYGETQYF
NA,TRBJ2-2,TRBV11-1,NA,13,TGTGCCAGCAGCCCTAGCCCCACCGGGGAGCTGTTTTTT,CASSPSPTGELFF
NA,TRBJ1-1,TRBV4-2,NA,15,TGTGCCAGCAGCCAAGATCTTGCCGGGAACACTGAAGCTTTCTTT,CASSQDLAGNTEAFF
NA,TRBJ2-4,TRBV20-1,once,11,TGCAGTGTCCTAGAAGGAGGGAGTGCGTACTTC,CSVLEGGSAYF
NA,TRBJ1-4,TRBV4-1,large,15,TGCGCCAGCAGCCAAGATCTCAGTTCTAATGAAAAACTGTTTTTT,CASSQDLSSNEKLFF
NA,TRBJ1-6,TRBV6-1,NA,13,TGTGCCAGCAAGACAGCTAATAATTCACCCCTCCACTTT,CASKTANNSPLHF
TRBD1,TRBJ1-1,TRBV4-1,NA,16,TGCGCCAGCAGCCGGAGCTCGGACAGGGTGTACACTGAAGCTTTCTTT,CASSRSSDRVYTEAFF
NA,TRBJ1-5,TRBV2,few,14,TGTGCCAGCAGTGAAATAGCAGGGATTCAGCCCCAGCATTTT,CASSEIAGIQPQHF
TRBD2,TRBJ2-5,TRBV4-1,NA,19,TGCGCCAGCAGCCCCGGGACTAGCGGGGGGGCAGGGAAAAAAGAGACCCAGTACTTC,CASSPGTSGGAGKKETQYF
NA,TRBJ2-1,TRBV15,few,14,TGTGCCACCCAGCCCCCGGGGGACCACAATGAGCAGTTCTTC,CATQPPGDHNEQFF
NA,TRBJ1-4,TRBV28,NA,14,TGTGCCAGCAGTTTAGAAGCACAGGGTTTAAAACTGTTTTTT,CASSLEAQGLKLFF
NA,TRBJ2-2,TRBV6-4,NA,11,TGTGCCAGCAGCGGTCGTGGGGAGCTGTTTTTT,CASSGRGELFF
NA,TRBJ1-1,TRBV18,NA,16,TGTGCCAGCTCACCTAGGGCAGGGAGGTTGAACACTGAAGCTTTCTTT,CASSPRAGRLNTEAFF
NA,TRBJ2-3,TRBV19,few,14,TGTGCCAGTAGTATACCCAACAGGCTGGATACGCAGTATTTT,CASSIPNRLDTQYF
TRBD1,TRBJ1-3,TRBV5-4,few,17,TGTGCCAGCAGCGGGGGACAGGGGAAGAGCTCTGGAAACACCATATATTTT,CASSGGQGKSSGNTIYF
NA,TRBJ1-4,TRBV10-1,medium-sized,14,TGCGCCAGCAGTGATCCGGGGGGGAATGAAAAACTGTTTTTT,CASSDPGGNEKLFF
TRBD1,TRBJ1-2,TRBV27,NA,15,TGTGCCAGCAAAAGGGGGACAGCGGAGAACTATGGCTACACCTTC,CASKRGTAENYGYTF
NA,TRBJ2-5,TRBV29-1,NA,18,TGCAGCGTTGGATTGGTGGGGAAACCGGGACACCACCGGGAGACCCAGTACTTC,CSVGLVGKPGHHRETQYF
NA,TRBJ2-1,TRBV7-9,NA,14,TGTGCCAGCAGCTTAGTTGAAAGCATTTATGAGCAGTTCTTC,CASSLVESIYEQFF
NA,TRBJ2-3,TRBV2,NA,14,TGTGCCAGCAGTGGTGAGGGGCGGGGAGATACGCAGTATTTT,CASSGEGRGDTQYF
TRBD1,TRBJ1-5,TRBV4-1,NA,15,TGCGCCAGCAGCCATGTACAGGGGGTGAAACAGCCCCAGCATTTT,CASSHVQGVKQPQHF
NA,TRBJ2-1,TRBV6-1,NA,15,TGTGCCAGCAGTGAAACAGGAAGCTCCTACAATGAGCAGTTCTTC,CASSETGSSYNEQFF
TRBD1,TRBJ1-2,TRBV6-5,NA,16,TGTGCCAGCAGTTTTTACTCGGGACAGGGGTTTGGTGGCTACACCTTC,CASSFYSGQGFGGYTF
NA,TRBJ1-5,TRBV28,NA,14,TGTGCCAGCAGTTACTGGGGGGATAGTCAGCCCCAGCATTTT,CASSYWGDSQPQHF